These 30 T cell receptor beta chains were sequenced from one sample in a study of patients and donors after allogeneic stem cell transplantation. TCRdb reprocessed the RT-PCR reads via MiXCR and lists one record per CDR3 protein. The table has over 400,000 distinct CDR3 sequences, under 20% seen once. Input material: blood, either unsorted or a sorted T cell fraction (not recorded which). Every receptor here comes from a human donor who was either an allogeneic HSCT recipient or a stem cell or donor lymphocyte infusion donor (not recorded which). It is not recorded whose cells these are; they may come from a transplant donor.

There are a few counts of this clonotype. The chain recombines TRBV7-8 with TRBJ2-1; TRBD2 matches at 14 bases. The CDR3 extends over 17 amino acids. J was trimmed by 7 bases and V by 6 bases; bases with no gene match: 11. The germline V gene encodes CDR1 SGHVS and CDR2 FQNEAQ. DNA for the CDR3: TGTGCCAGCAGTTCGAGAAAAGGGACTAGCGGGAGTAATGAGCAGTTCTTC. It specifies CASSSRKGTSGSNEQFF.

Only a few counts were recorded for this clonotype. The J gene is TRBJ2-7, the V gene TRBV3-1; D possibly corresponds to TRBD2 (6 bases). Germline assignment: CDR1 LGHDT and CDR2 YNNKEL (reference sequence). The CDR3 is made up of 11 amino acids. V lost 8 bases and J lost 6, with 11 bases in between. The CDR3 loop reads CASVGGTEQYF. CDR3 DNA: TGTGCCAGCGTTGGAGGGACCGAGCAGTACTTC.

The chain combines TRBV20-1 with TRBJ2-4; 7 bases match TRBD2. Trimming cost V 1 base and J 2 bases; bases outside gene matches: 5. CDR3 length equals 15 residues. The germline gives CDR1 DFQATT, CDR2 SNEGSKA (reference sequence). The CDR3 loop reads CSARVGGSTKNIQYF. DNA of the CDR3: TGCAGTGCTAGAGTTGGCGGGAGTACCAAAAACATTCAGTACTTC.

The chain links TRBV3-1 to TRBJ2-3; TRBD2 is a possible D gene (7 bases). Trimming removed 3 bases from V and 3 bases from J, with 16 bases in between. Looked up from germline, CDR1 is LGHDT and CDR2 is YNNKEL (reference sequence). The CDR3 spans 16 residues. CDR3 sequence (DNA): TGTGCCAGCAGCCAGAGGGGGGGAGGACCGACAGATACGCAGTATTTT. It specifies CASSQRGGGPTDTQYF.

The table lists this clonotype with a few counts. The gene calls are TRBV11-1 and TRBJ2-3; perhaps TRBD2 as D (6 bases). V was trimmed by 6 bases and J by 2 bases, leaving 15 bases between them. Germline values: CDR1 SGHAT, CDR2 FQDESV (reference sequence). The CDR3 contains 15 residues. CDR3 DNA: TGTGCCAGCAGTTACCGGCGGGACCCCACAGATACGCAGTATTTT. This sequence encodes CASSYRRDPTDTQYF.

This chain joins TRBV7-3 and TRBJ2-7; D uncertain. This CDR3 is 13 amino acids long. Germline CDR1 and CDR2: SGHTA and FQGTGA. V lost 8 bases, J lost 1 base, and 12 bases lay in between. This CDR3 is CASLSGRSYEQYF. As DNA, the CDR3 is TGTGCCAGCCTATCCGGCCGTTCCTACGAGCAGTACTTC. Full variable domain (missing parts from reference TRBV7-3 and TRBJ2-7): GAGVSQTPSNKVTEKGKYVELRCDPISGHTALYWYRQSLGQGPEFLIYFQGTGAADDSGLPNDRFFAVRPEGSVSTLKIQRTERGDSAVYLCASLSGRSYEQYFGPGTRLTVT.

V gene TRBV11-2 combines with J gene TRBJ2-2; D is perhaps TRBD1 (6 bases). Germline V lookup: CDR1 SGHAT, CDR2 FQNNGV. Trimming removed 5 bases at V and 2 bases at J, with 21 bases between. This CDR3 is 18 amino acids long. The CDR3 sequence is CASSPLLGHRVNTGELFF. For the CDR3, the DNA is TGTGCCAGCAGCCCTTTATTGGGACATAGGGTTAACACCGGGGAGCTGTTTTTT.

J is TRBJ2-7 and V is TRBV5-6; tentative D call: TRBD1 (6 bases). The germline V gene has CDR1 SGHDT and CDR2 YYEEEE. CDR3 length equals 14 residues. V was cut by 2 bases and J by 6 bases, with 15 bases left in between. The CDR3 DNA sequence: TGTGCCAGCAGCTTCACAGGGAAACGCACCGAGCAGTACTTC. This gives the protein CASSFTGKRTEQYF.

The rearrangement uses TRBV5-1 and TRBJ2-5; weak D call: TRBD1 (5 bases). Germline CDR1 and CDR2: SGHRS and YFSETQ. V lost 1 base, J lost 2 bases, and 12 bases lay in between. CDR3 size: 15 residues. CDR3 in amino acids: CASSLSGARQETQYF. CDR3 bases: TGCGCCAGCAGCTTGAGTGGGGCCAGACAAGAGACCCAGTACTTC.

This clonotype was seen only a few times. V gene TRBV20-1 combines with J gene TRBJ2-7; D may be TRBD2 (6 bases). CDR1 DFQATT and CDR2 SNEGSKA come from the germline V gene (reference sequence). V was pared by 6 bases and J by 1 base, with 19 bases between. The CDR3 runs to 15 residues. The CDR3 sequence is CSAFSSGVSSYEQYF. CDR3 DNA: TGCAGTGCGTTCTCATCGGGGGTATCTTCCTACGAGCAGTACTTC.

This clonotype showed up just a few times. The CDR3 loop is CASSSRTGINQPQHF. CDR3 nucleotide sequence: TGCGCCAGCAGCTCCAGGACAGGAATTAATCAGCCCCAGCATTTT. This chain links TRBV4-3 with TRBJ1-5, with TRBD1 matching 7 bases. Germline loops: CDR1 LGHNA, CDR2 YSLEER. The CDR3 has 15 residues. J was trimmed by 4 bases and V by 5 bases; bases with no gene match: 8.

This clonotype appeared a few times. The chain couples TRBV3-1 to TRBJ1-5; D ambiguous. The V gene lost 0 bases and the J gene lost 5 bases, with 8 bases spanning the gap. CDR1 LGHDT and CDR2 YNNKEL come from the germline V gene (reference sequence). The CDR3 is 14 residues long. The CDR3: CASSQDLGDQPQHF. The CDR3 DNA follows: TGTGCCAGCAGCCAAGATCTAGGTGATCAGCCCCAGCATTTT.

The V call is TRBV6-1, the J call TRBJ2-7, with a weak D call TRBD2 (6 bases). The CDR3 runs 13 residues. CDR1 and CDR2 (germline): MNHNS, SASEGT. Trimming removed 1 base from V and 5 bases from J, with 9 bases in between. CDR3 in DNA: TGTGCCAGCAGTGAAGGTGGGGGGAACGAGCAGTACTTC. This encodes CASSEGGGNEQYF.

The chain links TRBV3-1 to TRBJ2-5, with D tentatively TRBD1 (5 bases). CDR3 length: 17 amino acids. Looked up from germline, CDR1 is LGHDT and CDR2 is YNNKEL (reference sequence). V was clipped by 1 base and J by 3 bases, with 18 bases between them. CDR3 sequence: CASSQADGSRGEETQYF. The CDR3 DNA reads TGTGCCAGCAGCCAAGCAGACGGTTCTAGGGGCGAAGAGACCCAGTACTTC.

This chain joins TRBV2 and TRBJ1-1; TRBD1 matches 10 bases. Germline CDR1 reads SNHLY; CDR2 reads FYNNEI. The CDR3 totals 14 residues. V lost 6 bases to trimming and J lost 4 bases; unmatched junction nucleotides: 5. CDR3 nucleotides: TGTGCCAGCAGCGTGGGACAGGGGACCACTGAAGCTTTCTTT. It translates to CASSVGQGTTEAFF.

The chain joins TRBV20-1 to TRBJ1-2, with 10 bases matching TRBD1. There are 13 residues in the CDR3. Germline V CDR1 and CDR2: DFQATT, SNEGSKA (reference sequence). CDR3: CRGTGEKNYGYTF. Written as DNA, the CDR3 is TGCAGGGGGACAGGGGAAAAGAACTATGGCTACACCTTC.

This clonotype came up a few times. The CDR3: CASSGAGQGFYEQYF. CDR3 coding DNA: TGTGCCAGCAGCGGAGCGGGACAGGGGTTCTACGAGCAGTACTTC. The chain couples TRBV7-8 to TRBJ2-7; the match to TRBD1 covers 10 bases. J was trimmed by 3 bases and V by 5 bases; bases with no gene match: 7. Germline lookup yields CDR1 SGHVS and CDR2 FQNEAQ. This CDR3 spans 15 amino acids.

The chain couples TRBV6-2 or TRBV6-3 to TRBJ2-7; D unresolved. Germline lookup yields CDR1 MNHEY and CDR2 SVGEGT. The CDR3 consists of 15 residues. The germline V and J ends were trimmed by 0 bases and 5 bases, with 14 bases remaining between them. The CDR3 region is CASSYSNGEVNEQYF. For the CDR3, the DNA is TGTGCCAGCAGTTACTCGAATGGGGAAGTAAACGAGCAGTACTTC.

The chain employs TRBV28 and TRBJ2-7; 11 bases match TRBD1. The CDR3 is 14 amino acids. The trim removed 6 bases at V and 5 bases at J, leaving 6 bases unmatched. Germline loops: CDR1 MDHEN, CDR2 SYDVKM. In nucleotides, the CDR3 is TGTGCCAGCAGCCCGGACAGGGGGCCCCACGAGCAGTACTTC. It is translated as CASSPDRGPHEQYF.

This clonotype was observed a handful of times. The J gene is TRBJ1-6, the V gene TRBV3-1, with a weak D call TRBD1 (5 bases). The CDR3 totals 15 residues. Germline V lookup: CDR1 LGHDT, CDR2 YNNKEL (reference sequence). Trimming took 3 bases from V and 11 from J, leaving 17 bases between them. The CDR3 DNA follows: TGTGCCAGCAGCCACCCGGATCAGGGCCCTACACCCCTCCACTTT. Translating it yields CASSHPDQGPTPLHF.

A few counts support this clonotype. The chain has TRBV2 and TRBJ2-7; 11 positions match TRBD2. Trimming at V came to 5 bases and at J to 2 bases, leaving 14 bases not matched to a gene. Germline CDR1 SNHLY, CDR2 FYNNEI. The CDR3 loop spans 18 amino acids. The CDR3 region has the DNA TGTGCCAGCAGTAAGGAACTAGCGGGAGTATCAAGGGCCTACGAGCAGTACTTC. Protein: CASSKELAGVSRAYEQYF.

The V gene is TRBV20-1, the J gene TRBJ2-5, with D uncertain. Between the trimmed V and J ends, which lost 1 base and 0 bases, there was a span of 9 bases. This CDR3 contains 14 residues. The V gene's germline CDR1 is DFQATT and CDR2 SNEGSKA (reference sequence). The CDR3, as DNA: TGCAGTGCTAGAGTGGGCTGGTACCAAGAGACCCAGTACTTC. Translated, it gives CSARVGWYQETQYF.

The chain has TRBV24-1 and TRBJ1-5; D might be TRBD1 (6 bases). This CDR3 has 16 amino acids. Germline values: CDR1 KGHDR, CDR2 SFDVKD. V lost 4 bases to trimming and J lost 5 bases, with 17 bases between them. The CDR3, as DNA: TGTGCCACCAGTGACTCGGGGACAAACAGACATCAGCCCCAGCATTTT. As protein: CATSDSGTNRHQPQHF.

This clonotype was seen more than once but under ten times. The chain has TRBV18 and TRBJ1-4, with a tentative D call TRBD1 (6 bases). Germline CDR1 reads KGHSH; CDR2 reads LQKENI. The CDR3 totals 15 residues. V lost 5 bases and J lost 6, with 16 bases in between. This CDR3 reads CASSTSQGKDEKLFF. The CDR3, as DNA: TGTGCCAGCTCAACATCACAGGGAAAGGATGAAAAACTGTTTTTT. The full variable domain, completed using reference TRBV18 and TRBJ1-4, is NAGVMQNPRHLVRRRGQEARLRCSPMKGHSHVYWYRQLPEEGLKFMVYLQKENIIDESGMPKERFSAEFPKEGPSILRIQQVVRGDSAAYFCASSTSQGKDEKLFFGSGTQLSVL.

Ten or more counts support this clonotype. The V gene is TRBV5-1, the J gene TRBJ2-5; D possibly corresponds to TRBD2 (5 bases). Germline CDR1 and CDR2: SGHRS and YFSETQ. The CDR3 totals 15 residues. V shed 0 bases and J shed 0 bases, with 9 bases lying between them. CDR3 bases: TGCGCCAGCAGCTTGGAAAGCGGAGACCAAGAGACCCAGTACTTC. Residues: CASSLESGDQETQYF.

In its sample, this clonotype was seen many times. The chain combines TRBV11-2 with TRBJ2-4, with D tentatively TRBD2 (5 bases). Trimming removed 7 bases at V and 0 bases at J, with 13 bases between. Germline-derived CDR1 and CDR2 are SGHAT and FQNNGV. The CDR3 runs to 15 residues. The CDR3 coding sequence is TGTGCCAGCAAAGAAAGAGCGGAAGCCAAAAACATTCAGTACTTC. Protein: CASKERAEAKNIQYF. Full variable domain (remainder filled in from reference TRBV11-2 and TRBJ2-4): EAGVAQSPRYKIIEKRQSVAFWCNPISGHATLYWYQQILGQGPKLLIQFQNNGVVDDSQLPKDRFSAERLKGVDSTLKIQPAKLEDSAVYLCASKERAEAKNIQYFGAGTRLSVL.

This clonotype was seen a handful of times. This sequence joins TRBV19 and TRBJ1-1; D remains unclear. V dropped 3 bases and J dropped 3 bases, with 14 bases sitting between them. Looked up from germline, CDR1 is LNHDA and CDR2 is SQIVND (reference sequence). This CDR3 has 15 residues. Here the CDR3 reads CASSMWTFEDTEAFF. The CDR3 DNA reads TGTGCCAGTAGTATGTGGACCTTCGAGGACACTGAAGCTTTCTTT.

Only a few counts were recorded for this clonotype. V usage is TRBV15 and J usage is TRBJ2-1; 10 bases agree with TRBD2. The CDR3 loop spans 19 amino acids. V was clipped by 0 bases and J by 2 bases; unmatched bases: 10. Germline CDR1 LNHNV, CDR2 YYDKDF (reference sequence). CDR3 amino acids: CATSRDLSGLAGAYNEQFF. The CDR3 DNA reads as TGTGCCACCAGCAGAGATCTCTCTGGGCTAGCGGGAGCCTACAATGAGCAGTTCTTC.

V and J are TRBV6-1 and TRBJ2-5, with a weak D call TRBD1 (5 bases). Germline V gene data show CDR1 as MNHNS and CDR2 as SASEGT. The germline V and J ends were trimmed by 10 bases and 5 bases, with 11 bases remaining between them. The CDR3 runs to 11 residues. The CDR3 here is CATGLHETQYF. CDR3 in DNA: TGTGCCACAGGGCTTCACGAGACCCAGTACTTC.

J is TRBJ1-1 and V is TRBV20-1; 7 nucleotides agree with TRBD1. The CDR3 contains 15 residues. Germline V gives CDR1 DFQATT, CDR2 SNEGSKA (reference sequence). The ends lost 6 bases at V and 3 bases at J; junction bases unmatched: 13. The CDR3 coding sequence is TGCAGTGCAACCCCAGGGGGGGAGGGGTACACTGAAGCTTTCTTT. It codes for CSATPGGEGYTEAFF.